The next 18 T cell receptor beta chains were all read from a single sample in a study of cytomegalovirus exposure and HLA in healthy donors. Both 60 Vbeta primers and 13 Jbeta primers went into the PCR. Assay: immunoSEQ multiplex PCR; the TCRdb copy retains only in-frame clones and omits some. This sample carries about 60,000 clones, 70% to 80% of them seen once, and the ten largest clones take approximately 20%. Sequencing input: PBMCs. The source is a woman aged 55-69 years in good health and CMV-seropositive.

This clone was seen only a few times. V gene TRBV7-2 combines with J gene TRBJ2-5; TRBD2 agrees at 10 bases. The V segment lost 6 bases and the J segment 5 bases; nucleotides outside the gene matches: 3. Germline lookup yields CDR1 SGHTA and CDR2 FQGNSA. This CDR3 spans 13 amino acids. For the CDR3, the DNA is TGTGCCAGCAGACTGGGACTAGCGGAGACCCAGTACTTC. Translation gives CASRLGLAETQYF.

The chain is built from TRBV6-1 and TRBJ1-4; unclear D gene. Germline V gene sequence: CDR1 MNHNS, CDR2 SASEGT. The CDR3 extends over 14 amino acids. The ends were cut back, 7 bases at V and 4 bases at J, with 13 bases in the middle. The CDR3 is CASNLRSFNEKLFF. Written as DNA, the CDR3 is TGTGCCAGCAACCTCAGAAGTTTTAATGAAAAACTGTTTTTT.

The CDR3 nucleotides read TGCGCCAGCAGCTTGGCCCCGACTAGCGGGGGGACAGATACGCAGTATTTT. This sequence encodes CASSLAPTSGGTDTQYF. The rearrangement joins TRBV5-1 to TRBJ2-3; 13 nucleotides line up with TRBD2. Germline lookup yields CDR1 SGHRS and CDR2 YFSETQ. Trimming cost V 0 bases and J 3 bases; bases outside gene matches: 4. The CDR3 totals 17 residues. Full variable domain (missing parts from reference TRBV5-1 and TRBJ2-3): KAGVTQTPRYLIKTRGQQVTLSCSPISGHRSVSWYQQTPGQGLQFLFEYFSETQRNKGNFPGRFSGRQFSNSRSEMNVSTLELGDSALYLCASSLAPTSGGTDTQYFGPGTRLTVL.

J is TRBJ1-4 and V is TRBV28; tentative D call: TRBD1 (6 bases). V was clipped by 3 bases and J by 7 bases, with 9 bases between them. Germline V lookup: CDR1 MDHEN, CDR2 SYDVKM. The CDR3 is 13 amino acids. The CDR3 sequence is CASSFGRGEKLFF. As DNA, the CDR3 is TGTGCCAGCAGTTTTGGCAGGGGTGAAAAACTGTTTTTT.

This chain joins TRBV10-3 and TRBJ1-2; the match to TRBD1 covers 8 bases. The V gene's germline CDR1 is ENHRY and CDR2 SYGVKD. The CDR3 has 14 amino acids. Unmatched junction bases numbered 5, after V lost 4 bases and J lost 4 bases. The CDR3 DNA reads TGTGCCATCAGTGGTTCAGGGGGCATCTATGGCTACACCTTC. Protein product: CAISGSGGIYGYTF.

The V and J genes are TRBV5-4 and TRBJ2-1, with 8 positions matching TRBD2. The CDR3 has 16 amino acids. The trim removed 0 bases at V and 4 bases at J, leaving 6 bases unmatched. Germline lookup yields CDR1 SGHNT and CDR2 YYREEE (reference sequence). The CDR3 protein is CASSLGSGGLYNEQFF. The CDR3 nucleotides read TGTGCCAGCAGCTTGGGGAGCGGGGGTCTTTACAATGAGCAGTTCTTC.

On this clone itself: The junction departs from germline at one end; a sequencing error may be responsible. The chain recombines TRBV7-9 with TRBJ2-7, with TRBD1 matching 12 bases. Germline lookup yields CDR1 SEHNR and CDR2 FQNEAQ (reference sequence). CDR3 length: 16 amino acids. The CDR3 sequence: CSSTPLRDRGRYEQYF. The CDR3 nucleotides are TGTTCCAGCACTCCACTCCGGGACAGGGGGCGATACGAGCAGTACTTC.

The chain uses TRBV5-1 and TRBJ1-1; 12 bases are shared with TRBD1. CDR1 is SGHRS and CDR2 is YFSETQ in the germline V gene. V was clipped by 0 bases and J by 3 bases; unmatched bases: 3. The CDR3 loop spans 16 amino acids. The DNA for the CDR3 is TGCGCCAGCAGCTTGGCGGGACAGGGGGCATACACTGAAGCTTTCTTT. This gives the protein CASSLAGQGAYTEAFF.

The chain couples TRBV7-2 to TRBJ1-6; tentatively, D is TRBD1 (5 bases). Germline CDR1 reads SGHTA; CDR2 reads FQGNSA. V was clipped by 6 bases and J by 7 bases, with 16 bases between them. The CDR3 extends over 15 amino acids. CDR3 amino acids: CASSPDRGLNSPLHF. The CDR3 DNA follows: TGTGCCAGCAGTCCTGACAGAGGTTTGAATTCACCCCTCCACTTT.

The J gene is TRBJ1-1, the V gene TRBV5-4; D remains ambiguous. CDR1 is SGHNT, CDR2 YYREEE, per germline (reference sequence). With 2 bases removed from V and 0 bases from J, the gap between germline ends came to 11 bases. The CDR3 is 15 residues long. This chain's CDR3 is CASSLSPGLNTEAFF. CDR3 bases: TGTGCCAGCAGCTTATCCCCGGGATTGAACACTGAAGCTTTCTTT. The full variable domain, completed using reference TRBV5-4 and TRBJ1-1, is ETGVTQSPTHLIKTRGQQVTLRCSSQSGHNTVSWYQQALGQGPQFIFQYYREEENGRGNFPPRFSGLQFPNYSSELNVNALELDDSALYLCASSLSPGLNTEAFFGQGTRLTVV.

CDR3 bases: TGTGCCAGCAGCTTAAAGGACATCAACTCTGGAAACACCATATATTTT. It encodes CASSLKDINSGNTIYF. V is TRBV7-8 and J is TRBJ1-3; a possible D gene is TRBD1 (5 bases). Trimming left V 2 bases short and J 0 bases short, with 11 bases between. Germline CDR1 SGHVS, CDR2 FQNEAQ. The CDR3 loop spans 16 amino acids.

The CDR3 sequence is CASRAQGSGYTF. DNA for the CDR3: TGTGCCAGCAGGGCCCAGGGGTCAGGCTACACCTTC. The chain is built from TRBV27 and TRBJ1-2, with D perhaps TRBD1 (6 bases). The V gene's germline CDR1 is MNHEY and CDR2 SMNVEV (reference sequence). The CDR3 is 12 residues long. Trimming removed 6 bases from V and 8 bases from J, with 13 bases in between.

CDR3 nucleotides: TGTGCCAGCAGTTTGCGAACTTTTGGCTACACCTTC. It translates to CASSLRTFGYTF. This chain uses TRBV28 with TRBJ1-2, with unresolved D. The CDR3 runs 12 residues. Germline CDR1 and CDR2: MDHEN and SYDVKM. Trimming took 3 bases from V and 7 from J, leaving 9 bases between them.

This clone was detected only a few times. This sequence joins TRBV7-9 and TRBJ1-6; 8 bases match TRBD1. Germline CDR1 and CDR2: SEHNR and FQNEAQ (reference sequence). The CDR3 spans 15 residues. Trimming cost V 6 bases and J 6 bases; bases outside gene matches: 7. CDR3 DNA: TGTGCCAGCAGGGGCGGCAGGGGGCTTAATTCACCCCTCCACTTT. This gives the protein CASRGGRGLNSPLHF.

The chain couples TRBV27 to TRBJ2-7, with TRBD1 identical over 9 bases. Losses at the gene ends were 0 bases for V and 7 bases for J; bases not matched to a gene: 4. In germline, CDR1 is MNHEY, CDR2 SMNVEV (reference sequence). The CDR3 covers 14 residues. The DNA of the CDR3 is TGTGCCAGCAGTTTATCAGGGGACAGGGATGAGCAGTACTTC. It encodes CASSLSGDRDEQYF.

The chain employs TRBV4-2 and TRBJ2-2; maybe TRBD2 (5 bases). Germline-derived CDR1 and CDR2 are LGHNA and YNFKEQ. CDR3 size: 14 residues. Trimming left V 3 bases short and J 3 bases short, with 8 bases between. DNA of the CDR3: TGTGCCAGCAGCCACAGAGCGGACACCGGGGAGCTGTTTTTT. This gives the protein CASSHRADTGELFF.

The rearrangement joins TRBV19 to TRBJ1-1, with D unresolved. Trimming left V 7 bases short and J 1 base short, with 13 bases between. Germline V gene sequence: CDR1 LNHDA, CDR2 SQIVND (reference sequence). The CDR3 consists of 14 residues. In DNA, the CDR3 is TGTGCCAGTACGATCCGTCCGGGGAACACTGAAGCTTTCTTT. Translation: CASTIRPGNTEAFF. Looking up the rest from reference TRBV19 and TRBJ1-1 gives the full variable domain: DGGITQSPKYLFRKEGQNVTLSCEQNLNHDAMYWYRQDPGQGLRLIYYSQIVNDFQKGDIAEGYSVSREKKESFPLTVTSAQKNPTAFYLCASTIRPGNTEAFFGQGTRLTVV.

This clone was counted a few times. Here the CDR3 DNA reads TGCGCCAGCAGCCGAGGACAGACCCAGGGGCTTGCTGAAGCTTTCTTT. This encodes CASSRGQTQGLAEAFF. The chain is built from TRBV4-3 and TRBJ1-1; tentatively, D is TRBD1 (6 bases). The V gene lost 4 bases and the J gene lost 6 bases, with 21 bases spanning the gap. Germline V gives CDR1 LGHNA, CDR2 YSLEER. The CDR3 has 16 amino acids.